This TCR beta chain was profiled in a study of blood T cell repertoires in COVID-19. Turning to the study itself: PBMCs, B-cell-depleted T cells, or T cells provided the cDNA or gDNA that made up the material.

With regard to this clone: The same CDR3 also results from other DNA sequences found in this sample.

Per the original data handling: Amplified reference gene primers provided the basis for estimating nucleated cell counts. Profiling relied on immunoSEQ multiplex PCR, and the TCRdb table lists in-frame clones only, not all of them. D and trimming come from the DNA, and the V and J calls and clone size come from that table. Here the sample spans over 200,000 clones, around 88% being singletons. The V segment lost 5 bases and the J segment 0 bases; nucleotides outside the gene matches: 4. The CDR3 totals 15 residues. Germline values: CDR1 SGHRS, CDR2 YFSETQ. Sequencing was carried out using peripheral blood. V and J are TRBV5-1 and TRBJ1-4, with 7 bases matching TRBD1. This TCR came from a man older than 75 with acute or convalescent COVID-19. CDR3 DNA sequence: TGCGCCAGCAGTTCTCAGGGGGCAACTAATGAAAAACTGTTTTTT. Its translation: CASSSQGATNEKLFF.